A selection of T cell receptor beta chains follows, all from one sample in a study of OX40 agonist ivuxolimab in advanced cancers. The data were produced by immunoSEQ multiplex PCR, yet TCRdb's version contains in-frame clones alone and is incomplete. The table records roughly 20,000 clones, 75% to 85% of them present only once. Sequences were derived from CD4+ or CD8+ T cells sorted from blood, sampled in a trial of the OX40 agonist ivuxolimab. The origin of the receptors is an adult with an advanced solid tumor such as melanoma, head and neck, liver or kidney cancer. Each CDR3 is given without its conserved first and last residue.

J gene | V gene | CDR3 protein
TRBJ1-4 | TRBV7-2 | ASTQDRGGKLF
TRBJ2-7 | TRBV7-2 | ASSPPGLAGGSYEQY
TRBJ1-3 | TRBV28 | ASSLFGISGNTIY
TRBJ2-2 | TRBV16 | ASSQWRTGELF
TRBJ1-5 | TRBV10-2 | ASSLRGNQPQH
TRBJ1-2 | TRBV5-1 | ASTAGDTGAYGYT
TRBJ2-7 | TRBV19 | ASSREGQGRYEQY
TRBJ1-1 | TRBV27 | ASASPGRTRRAF
TRBJ2-6 | TRBV4-3 | ASSYRTAGANVLT
TRBJ1-2 | TRBV18 | ASSPGPTNYGYT
TRBJ1-2 | TRBV12-5 | ASALGLYGYT
TRBJ2-3 | TRBV5-1 | ASSPGDRGADTQY
TRBJ2-7 | TRBV4-2 | ASSRRDSSYEQY
TRBJ1-1 | TRBV4-3 | ASSRGGISVTEAF
TRBJ2-7 | TRBV19 | ASSIGAGGSYEQY
TRBJ1-2 | TRBV6-5 | ASSWDNYGYT
TRBJ1-2 | TRBV7-2 | ASSSWGIPSGYT
TRBJ1-1 | TRBV18 | ASSRQGSSGNTEAF
TRBJ1-5 | TRBV2 | ASRGQGLVNQPQH
TRBJ2-3 | TRBV28 | ASSSGLAGSTDTQY
TRBJ2-2 | TRBV28 | ASSLSRGLTGELF
TRBJ1-1 | TRBV27 | ASRPTGAKNTEAF
TRBJ2-5 | TRBV5-5 | ASSLDGQSGTQY
TRBJ1-4 | TRBV5-3 | ARSFFRKRGLF
TRBJ1-1 | TRBV10-3 | AISDGHSMTEAF
TRBJ2-1 | TRBV19 | ASHRGGAYNEQF
TRBJ2-5 | TRBV5-1 | ASSLDRGLETQY
TRBJ1-5 | TRBV19 | ASSPSEGQPQH
TRBJ1-2 | TRBV2 | ASSERGSGPYT
TRBJ2-1 | TRBV6-5 | ASRRLAGIYNEQF
TRBJ1-2 | TRBV5-1 | ASSLRTGGSYGYT
TRBJ1-3 | TRBV9 | ASSEDRGGNTIY
TRBJ2-2 | TRBV25-1 | ASSEVANTGELF
TRBJ1-1 | TRBV19 | ASRRRLVTEAF
TRBJ1-2 | TRBV6-5 | ASSYSRDNYGYT
TRBJ1-6 | TRBV2 | ASSDPGQANYNSPLH
TRBJ2-7 | TRBV7-9 | ASTPQGSSYEQY